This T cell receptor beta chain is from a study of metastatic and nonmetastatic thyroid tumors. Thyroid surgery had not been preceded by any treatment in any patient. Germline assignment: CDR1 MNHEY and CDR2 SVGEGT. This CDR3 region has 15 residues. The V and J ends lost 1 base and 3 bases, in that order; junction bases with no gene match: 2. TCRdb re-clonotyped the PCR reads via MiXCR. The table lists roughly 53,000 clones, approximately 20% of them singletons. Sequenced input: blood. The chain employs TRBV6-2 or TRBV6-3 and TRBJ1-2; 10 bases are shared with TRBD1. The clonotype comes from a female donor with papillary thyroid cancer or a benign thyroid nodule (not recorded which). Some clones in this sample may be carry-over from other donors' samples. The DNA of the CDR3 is TGTGCCAGCAGTTACTTCGGGACAGGGGACTATGGCTACACCTTC. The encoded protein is CASSYFGTGDYGYTF.